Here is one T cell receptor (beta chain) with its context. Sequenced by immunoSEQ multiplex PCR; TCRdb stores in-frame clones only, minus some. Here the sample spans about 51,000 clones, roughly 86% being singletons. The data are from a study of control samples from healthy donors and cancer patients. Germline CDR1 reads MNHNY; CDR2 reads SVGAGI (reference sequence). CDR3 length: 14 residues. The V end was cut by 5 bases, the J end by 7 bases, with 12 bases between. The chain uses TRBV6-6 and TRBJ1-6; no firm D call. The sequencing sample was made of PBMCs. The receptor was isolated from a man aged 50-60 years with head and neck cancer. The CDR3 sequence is CASSGRTGNSPLHF. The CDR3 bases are TGTGCCAGCAGTGGACGGACGGGAAATTCACCCCTCCACTTT.